This T cell receptor (beta chain) was recorded in a study of OX40 agonist ivuxolimab in advanced cancers. Study-level results: Among the nonresponders, some also had low normalized T-cell clonal expansion. On average, CD8+ T cells had more expanded clones than CD4+.

Profiled with immunoSEQ multiplex PCR; TCRdb holds only in-frame clones, not every one. The sample yields about 50,000 clones, 70% to 80% seen once. About this clone: Its target is unknown.

Sequenced here: CD4+ or CD8+ T cells sorted from blood, sampled in a trial of the OX40 agonist ivuxolimab. This TCR derives from an adult with an advanced solid tumor such as melanoma, head and neck, liver or kidney cancer.

The CDR3 bases are TGTGCCAGCAGCCCCGACAGGGGGCGGTTGAATGAGCAGTTCTTC. Translated, it gives CASSPDRGRLNEQFF. The V call is TRBV7-8, the J call TRBJ2-1; 10 nucleotides line up with TRBD1. Trimming took 5 bases from V and 7 from J; bases not matched to a gene: 8. The CDR3 length is 15 residues. CDR1 SGHVS and CDR2 FQNEAQ come from the germline V gene.